These T cell receptor beta chains were read from a single sample in a study of metastatic and nonmetastatic thyroid tumors. TCRdb reprocessed the PCR reads via MiXCR. The sample has around 89,000 clones; under 15% are singletons. The sequenced sample was blood. The source of these receptors is a female donor with papillary thyroid cancer or a benign thyroid nodule (not recorded which). Some clones in this sample may be carry-over from other donors' samples. Both conserved end residues are part of each CDR3. D genes are given only for firm matches. Expanded clones are given a class, and other clones once, few, many or no size at all.

CDR3,DNA,D,length,V,size,J
CASSQGGQGYEQYF,TGTGCCAGCAGCCAAGGGGGACAGGGCTACGAGCAGTACTTC,TRBD1,14,TRBV6-1,few,TRBJ2-7
CASSDNYGYTF,TGTGCCAGCTCGGATAACTATGGCTACACCTTC,NA,11,TRBV6-1,many,TRBJ1-2
CASNYQGVTEAFF,TGTGCCAGCAATTACCAGGGTGTCACTGAAGCTTTCTTT,NA,13,TRBV2,many,TRBJ1-1
CASSWRRRSIYGYTF,TGTGCCAGCAGTTGGAGGCGGAGGAGTATATATGGCTACACCTTC,NA,15,TRBV28,many,TRBJ1-2
CASNGGRTEAFF,TGTGCCAGCAATGGGGGGAGGACTGAAGCTTTCTTT,NA,12,TRBV13,many,TRBJ1-1
CSARGQAGANVLTF,TGCAGTGCTCGGGGACAGGCTGGGGCCAACGTCCTGACTTTC,TRBD1,14,TRBV20-1,NA,TRBJ2-6
CASSVGGGPTNEQFF,TGTGCCAGCAGCGTAGGTGGGGGGCCCACCAATGAGCAGTTCTTC,NA,15,TRBV9,many,TRBJ2-1
CSSSGTAYLEVGVQYF,TGCAGTTCTTCCGGGACAGCGTACCTAGAGGTGGGGGTGCAGTACTTC,TRBD1,16,TRBV20-1,NA,TRBJ2-7
CASSLLGNNTGELFF,TGTGCCAGCAGCTTGTTAGGAAATAACACCGGGGAGCTGTTTTTT,NA,15,TRBV5-6,many,TRBJ2-2
CATEATGTGEQYF,TGCGCCACCGAGGCCACAGGGACGGGCGAGCAGTACTTC,NA,13,TRBV10-2,many,TRBJ2-7
CATSRDWSGGAFYNEQFF,TGTGCCACCAGCAGAGATTGGAGCGGGGGGGCCTTCTACAATGAGCAGTTCTTC,TRBD2,18,TRBV15,many,TRBJ2-1